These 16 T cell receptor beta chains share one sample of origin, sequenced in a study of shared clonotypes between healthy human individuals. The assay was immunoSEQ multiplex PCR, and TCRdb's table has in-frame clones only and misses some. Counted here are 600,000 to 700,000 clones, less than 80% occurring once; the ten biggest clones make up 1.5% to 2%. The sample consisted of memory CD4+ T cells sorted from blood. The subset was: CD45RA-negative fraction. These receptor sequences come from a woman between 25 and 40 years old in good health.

The CDR3 coding sequence is TGTGCCAGCAGCTTAGAAGACCTTCCAGATACGCAGTATTTT. Residues: CASSLEDLPDTQYF. This chain connects TRBV7-9 to TRBJ2-3; D remains unclear. Between the trimmed V and J ends, which lost 1 base and 4 bases, there was a span of 9 bases. Germline assignment: CDR1 SEHNR and CDR2 FQNEAQ (reference sequence). The length of the CDR3 is 14 residues. Variable domain in full (rest from reference TRBV7-9 and TRBJ2-3): DTGVSQNPRHKITKRGQNVTFRCDPISEHNRLYWYRQTLGQGPEFLTYFQNEAQLEKSRLLSDRFSAERPKGSFSTLEIQRTEQGDSAMYLCASSLEDLPDTQYFGPGTRLTVL.

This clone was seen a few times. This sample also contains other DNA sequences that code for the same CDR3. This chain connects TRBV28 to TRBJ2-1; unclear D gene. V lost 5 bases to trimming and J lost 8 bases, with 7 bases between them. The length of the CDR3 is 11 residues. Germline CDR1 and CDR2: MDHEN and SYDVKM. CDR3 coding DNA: TGTGCCAGCAGTGCCAGGTATGAGCAGTTCTTC. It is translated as CASSARYEQFF.

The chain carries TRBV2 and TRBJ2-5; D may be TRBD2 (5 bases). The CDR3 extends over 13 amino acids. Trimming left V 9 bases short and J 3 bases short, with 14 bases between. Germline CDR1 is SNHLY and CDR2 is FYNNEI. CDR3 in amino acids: CARALPGKETQYF. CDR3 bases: TGTGCCAGAGCCCTTCCGGGGAAAGAGACCCAGTACTTC.

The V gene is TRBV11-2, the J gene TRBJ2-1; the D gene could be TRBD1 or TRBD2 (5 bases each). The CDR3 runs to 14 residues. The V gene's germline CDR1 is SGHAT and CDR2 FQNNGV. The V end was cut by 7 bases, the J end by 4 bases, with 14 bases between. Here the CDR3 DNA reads TGTGCCAGCACCCCGGGACCGCAGTACAATGAGCAGTTCTTC. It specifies CASTPGPQYNEQFF.

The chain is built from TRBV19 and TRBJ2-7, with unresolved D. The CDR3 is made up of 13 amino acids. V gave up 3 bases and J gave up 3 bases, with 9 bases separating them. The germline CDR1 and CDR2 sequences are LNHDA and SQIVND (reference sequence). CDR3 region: CASSIKQNYEQYF. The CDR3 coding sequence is TGTGCCAGTAGTATTAAACAGAACTACGAGCAGTACTTC.

CDR3 region: CAISLKGRGQETQYF. For the CDR3, the DNA is TGTGCCATCAGCTTGAAGGGCAGGGGGCAAGAGACCCAGTACTTC. V usage is TRBV10-3 and J usage is TRBJ2-5; 7 positions agree with TRBD1. With 6 bases clipped from V and 2 bases from J, the junction kept 9 bases outside the gene matches. The CDR3 sequence is 15 residues long. Germline V gene data show CDR1 as ENHRY and CDR2 as SYGVKD.

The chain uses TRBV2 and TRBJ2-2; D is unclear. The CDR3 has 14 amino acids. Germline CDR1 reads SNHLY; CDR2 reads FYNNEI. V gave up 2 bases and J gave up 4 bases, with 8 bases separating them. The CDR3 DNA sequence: TGTGCCAGCAGTGAATGGGGAATCACCGGGGAGCTGTTTTTT. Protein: CASSEWGITGELFF.

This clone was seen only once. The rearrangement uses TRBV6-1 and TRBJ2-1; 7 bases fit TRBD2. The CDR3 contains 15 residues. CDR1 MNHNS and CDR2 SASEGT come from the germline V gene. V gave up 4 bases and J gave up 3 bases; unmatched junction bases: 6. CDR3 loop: CASSVGASGYNEQFF. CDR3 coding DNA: TGTGCCAGCAGTGTCGGGGCTAGCGGCTACAATGAGCAGTTCTTC.

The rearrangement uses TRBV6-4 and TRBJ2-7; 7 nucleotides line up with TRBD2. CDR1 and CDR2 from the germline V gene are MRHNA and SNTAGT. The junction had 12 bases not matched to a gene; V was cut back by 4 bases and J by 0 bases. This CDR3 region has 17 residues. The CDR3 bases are TGTGCCAGCAGTGGGGCGAGGTCTAGCGGCAACTCCTACGAGCAGTACTTC. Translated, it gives CASSGARSSGNSYEQYF.

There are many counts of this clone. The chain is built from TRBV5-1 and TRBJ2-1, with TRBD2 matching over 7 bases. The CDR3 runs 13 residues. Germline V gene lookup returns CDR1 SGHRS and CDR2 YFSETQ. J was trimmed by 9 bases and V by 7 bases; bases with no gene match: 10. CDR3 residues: CASRPGTTSEQFF. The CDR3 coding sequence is TGCGCCAGCCGTCCCGGGACTACGAGTGAGCAGTTCTTC.

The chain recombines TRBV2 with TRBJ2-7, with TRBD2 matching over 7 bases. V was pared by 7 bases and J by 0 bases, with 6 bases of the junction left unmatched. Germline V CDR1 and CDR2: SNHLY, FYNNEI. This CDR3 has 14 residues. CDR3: CASTLAEVSYEQYF. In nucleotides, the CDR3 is TGTGCCAGCACGCTAGCGGAGGTCTCCTACGAGCAGTACTTC.

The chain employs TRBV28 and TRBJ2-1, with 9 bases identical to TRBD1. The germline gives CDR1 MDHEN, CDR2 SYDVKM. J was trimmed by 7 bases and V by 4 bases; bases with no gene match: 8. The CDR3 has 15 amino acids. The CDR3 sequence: CASSSGTGQRNEQFF. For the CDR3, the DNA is TGTGCCAGCAGTTCCGGGACAGGGCAGAGAAATGAGCAGTTCTTC. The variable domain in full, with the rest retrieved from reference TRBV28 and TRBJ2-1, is DVKVTQSSRYLVKRTGEKVFLECVQDMDHENMFWYRQDPGLGLRLIYFSYDVKMKEKGDIPEGYSVSREKKERFSLILESASTNQTSMYLCASSSGTGQRNEQFFGPGTRLTVL.

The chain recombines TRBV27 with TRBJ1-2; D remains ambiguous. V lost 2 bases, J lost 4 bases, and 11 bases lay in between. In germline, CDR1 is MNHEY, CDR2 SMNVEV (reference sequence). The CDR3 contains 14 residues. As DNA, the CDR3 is TGTGCCAGCAGTTTAAAGGCGGCACTCTATGGCTACACCTTC. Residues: CASSLKAALYGYTF.

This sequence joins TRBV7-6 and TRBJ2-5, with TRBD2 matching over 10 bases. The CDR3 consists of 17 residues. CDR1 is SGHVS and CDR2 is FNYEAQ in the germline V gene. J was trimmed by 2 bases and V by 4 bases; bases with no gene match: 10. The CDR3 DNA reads TGTGCCAGCAGCTACTTCATTACTAGCGGGAAGCAAGAGACCCAGTACTTC. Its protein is CASSYFITSGKQETQYF.

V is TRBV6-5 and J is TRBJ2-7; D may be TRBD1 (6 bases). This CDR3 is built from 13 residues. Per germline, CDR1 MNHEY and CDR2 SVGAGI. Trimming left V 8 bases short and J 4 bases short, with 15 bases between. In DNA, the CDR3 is TGTGCCAGCGCTCAGGGGAGTTTATACGAGCAGTACTTC. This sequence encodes CASAQGSLYEQYF.

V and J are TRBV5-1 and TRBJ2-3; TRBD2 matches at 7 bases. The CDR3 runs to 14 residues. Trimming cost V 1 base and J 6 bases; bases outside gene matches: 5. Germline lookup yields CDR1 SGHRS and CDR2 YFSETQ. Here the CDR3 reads CASSLTSGEDTQYF. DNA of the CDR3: TGCGCCAGCAGCTTGACCAGCGGGGAGGATACGCAGTATTTT.